The 25 T cell receptor beta chains listed next were all sequenced from one sample in a study of blood T cell repertoires in COVID-19. TCRdb's copy holds only in-frame clones and misses some; the assay was immunoSEQ multiplex PCR. The table has roughly 200,000 clones, about 86% seen once. Sequencing was performed on peripheral blood. These receptors were taken from a man between 60 and 75 years old who had recovered from COVID-19.

This clone was detected a few times. This sequence joins TRBV28 and TRBJ2-1; the match to TRBD2 covers 7 bases. Looked up from germline, CDR1 is MDHEN and CDR2 is SYDVKM. Trimming removed 7 bases from V and 6 bases from J; junction bases left unmatched: 21. The CDR3 spans 18 residues. The CDR3 here is CASNHGKASGQFSNEQFF. The DNA of the CDR3 is TGTGCCAGCAACCACGGGAAGGCTAGCGGTCAATTCAGCAATGAGCAGTTCTTC.

This clone is a singleton in its sample. J is TRBJ1-1 and V is TRBV27; D may be TRBD1 (6 bases). CDR3 length: 16 amino acids. V lost 0 bases, J lost 3 bases, and 14 bases lay in between. Germline V gene data show CDR1 as MNHEY and CDR2 as SMNVEV (reference sequence). The CDR3 DNA reads as TGTGCCAGCAGTTTATCGCTCCGGGGGGCCGACACTGAAGCTTTCTTT. It is translated as CASSLSLRGADTEAFF.

This sequence joins TRBV30 and TRBJ2-3, with D possibly TRBD2 on 6 matching bases. V gave up 0 bases and J gave up 3 bases, with 13 bases separating them. CDR1 and CDR2 (germline): GTSNPN, SVGIG (reference sequence). There are 15 residues in the CDR3. CDR3 nucleotides: TGTGCCTGGAGTGTAGGTCGGGGGTGGACAGATACGCAGTATTTT. Amino acid sequence: CAWSVGRGWTDTQYF.

This clone was seen just once. The J gene is TRBJ1-2, the V gene TRBV18; the match to TRBD1 covers 7 bases. CDR1 and CDR2 (germline): KGHSH, LQKENI. This CDR3 region has 15 residues. V was clipped by 2 bases and J by 5 bases; unmatched bases: 8. This CDR3 reads CASSPETGIWYGYTF. The CDR3 nucleotides read TGTGCCAGCTCACCAGAGACAGGGATATGGTATGGCTACACCTTC.

V gene TRBV3-1 (or the pseudogene TRBV3-2) combines with J gene TRBJ2-3; 8 bases agree with TRBD2. Per the germline V gene, CDR1 is LGHDT and CDR2 is YNNKEL (reference sequence). The CDR3 contains 15 residues. V trimming: 4 bases; J trimming: 6 bases; junction bases outside the gene matches: 9. The CDR3 DNA is TGTGCCAGCAGCCTTGGGCGGGGGGCGCTTGATACGCAGTATTTT. Its translation is CASSLGRGALDTQYF.

The gene calls are TRBV18 and TRBJ1-2; D ambiguous. Germline lookup yields CDR1 KGHSH and CDR2 LQKENI. With 0 bases removed from V and 4 bases from J, the gap between germline ends came to 15 bases. This CDR3 contains 16 residues. The CDR3 here is CASSPPGLRSGYGYTF. The CDR3 DNA sequence: TGTGCCAGCTCACCACCCGGCCTACGGTCGGGCTATGGCTACACCTTC.

This chain joins TRBV9 and TRBJ1-6; a possible D gene is TRBD1 (5 bases). This CDR3 is built from 14 residues. Germline V gives CDR1 SGDLS, CDR2 YYNGEE. The V and J ends lost 0 bases and 10 bases respectively, with 11 bases between them. The CDR3 here is CASSVAAEGSPLHF. Here the CDR3 DNA reads TGTGCCAGCAGCGTAGCTGCGGAGGGGTCACCCCTCCACTTT.

The chain carries TRBV6-1 and TRBJ2-5; D unclear. V was clipped by 1 base and J by 6 bases, with 12 bases between them. The CDR3 loop spans 14 amino acids. In germline, CDR1 is MNHNS, CDR2 SASEGT. CDR3 residues: CASSEDQVRKTQYF. The CDR3 nucleotides read TGTGCCAGCAGTGAAGACCAGGTCCGGAAGACCCAGTACTTC.

This clone was seen a few times. The chain is built from TRBV5-1 and TRBJ2-1; 8 bases are shared with TRBD2. The V segment lost 6 bases and the J segment 6 bases; nucleotides outside the gene matches: 5. The CDR3 is 13 amino acids. Germline V gene sequence: CDR1 SGHRS, CDR2 YFSETQ. CDR3 amino acids: CASKRGGLNEQFF. CDR3 nucleotides: TGCGCCAGCAAACGCGGGGGGCTCAATGAGCAGTTCTTC.

This chain joins TRBV7-9 and TRBJ2-2, with 11 bases aligning to TRBD1. The germline CDR1 and CDR2 sequences are SEHNR and FQNEAQ (reference sequence). V trimming: 8 bases; J trimming: 5 bases; junction bases outside the gene matches: 4. This CDR3 has 14 amino acids. CDR3 sequence: CASLDRGQTGELFF. The DNA of the CDR3 is TGTGCCAGCCTGGACAGGGGGCAAACCGGGGAGCTGTTTTTT.

The V gene is TRBV3-1 (or the pseudogene TRBV3-2), the J gene TRBJ2-3, with 7 bases fitting TRBD2. Germline V gene data show CDR1 as LGHDT and CDR2 as YNNKEL (reference sequence). The trim removed 10 bases at V and 6 bases at J, leaving 13 bases unmatched. The CDR3 extends over 14 amino acids. CDR3 amino acids: CATGQREVGDTQYF. The CDR3 DNA sequence: TGTGCCACGGGCCAGCGGGAAGTTGGGGATACGCAGTATTTT.

This chain links TRBV19 with TRBJ1-4; the D is unclear. Germline lookup yields CDR1 LNHDA and CDR2 SQIVND (reference sequence). CDR3 length: 13 amino acids. The V and J ends lost 5 bases and 5 bases respectively, with 9 bases between them. The CDR3 DNA reads as TGTGCCAGTAGTCTCAGAAAAAATGAAAAACTGTTTTTT. Residues: CASSLRKNEKLFF.

The chain joins TRBV28 to TRBJ2-1; 8 nucleotides align to TRBD2. J gave up 5 bases and V 10 bases, and 10 bases lay outside the gene matches. CDR1 and CDR2 (germline): MDHEN, SYDVKM. This CDR3 is 14 amino acids long. CDR3 sequence: CATLSSGSHNEQFF. DNA for the CDR3: TGTGCCACCCTATCTAGCGGGTCCCACAATGAGCAGTTCTTC.

The chain joins TRBV28 to TRBJ1-1; 10 bases align to TRBD1. The CDR3 loop spans 16 amino acids. Looked up from germline, CDR1 is MDHEN and CDR2 is SYDVKM. With 4 bases clipped from V and 5 bases from J, the junction kept 10 bases outside the gene matches. The CDR3 loop is CASSSTGGVGKTEAFF. CDR3 coding DNA: TGTGCCAGCAGTTCGACAGGGGGCGTGGGGAAAACTGAAGCTTTCTTT. The full variable domain, rest sourced from reference TRBV28 and TRBJ1-1, is DVKVTQSSRYLVKRTGEKVFLECVQDMDHENMFWYRQDPGLGLRLIYFSYDVKMKEKGDIPEGYSVSREKKERFSLILESASTNQTSMYLCASSSTGGVGKTEAFFGQGTRLTVV.

This rearrangement joins TRBV5-1 to TRBJ1-5; 7 positions match TRBD1. Germline values: CDR1 SGHRS, CDR2 YFSETQ. J gave up 2 bases and V 3 bases, and 5 bases lay outside the gene matches. The CDR3 runs to 15 residues. As DNA, the CDR3 is TGCGCCAGCAGCTCCACAGGGGTCCGCAATCAGCCCCAGCATTTT. Protein sequence: CASSSTGVRNQPQHF.

The rearrangement links TRBV7-3 to TRBJ2-1; D is perhaps TRBD1 (5 bases). The CDR3 length is 16 residues. Trimming removed 5 bases at V and 10 bases at J, with 24 bases between. Germline V gene sequence: CDR1 SGHTA, CDR2 FQGTGA. CDR3 DNA sequence: TGTGCCAGCAGCCGCATGGACAACTACAGGCCCAGGGAGCAGTTCTTC. Its protein is CASSRMDNYRPREQFF.

DNA for the CDR3: TGTGCCTGGAGTGCCCCGACTTCTTACTCTGGAAACACCATATATTTT. This codes for CAWSAPTSYSGNTIYF. J is TRBJ1-3 and V is TRBV30; the D is unclear. Germline CDR1 and CDR2: GTSNPN and SVGIG (reference sequence). This CDR3 has 16 amino acids. With 1 base removed from V and 0 bases from J, the gap between germline ends came to 13 bases.

This chain uses TRBV7-9 with TRBJ1-5, with 7 bases matching TRBD1. V trimming: 3 bases; J trimming: 1 base; junction bases outside the gene matches: 6. This CDR3 contains 16 residues. Per germline, CDR1 SEHNR and CDR2 FQNEAQ (reference sequence). This CDR3 is CASSFSTGMSNQPQHF. For the CDR3, the DNA is TGTGCCAGCAGCTTCTCGACAGGGATGAGCAATCAGCCCCAGCATTTT.

V is TRBV7-2 and J is TRBJ2-1; 11 positions match TRBD2. Germline CDR1 reads SGHTA; CDR2 reads FQGNSA. After removal of 1 base from V and 6 bases from J, the junction contained 2 bases not matched to a gene. This CDR3 has 15 residues. CDR3 in amino acids: CASSLELAGANEQFF. CDR3 nucleotides: TGTGCCAGCAGCTTAGAACTAGCGGGGGCCAATGAGCAGTTCTTC.

V and J are TRBV18 and TRBJ1-3; 7 nucleotides agree with TRBD1. The CDR3 contains 18 residues. Looked up from germline, CDR1 is KGHSH and CDR2 is LQKENI. With V trimmed by 3 bases and J by 0 bases, 11 bases remained unmatched. CDR3 region: CASSPTGTADLSGNTIYF. In DNA form, the CDR3 reads TGTGCCAGCTCACCGACCGGGACAGCAGATCTCTCTGGAAACACCATATATTTT.

V usage is TRBV19 and J usage is TRBJ2-5, with TRBD1 identical over 12 bases. Trimming took 5 bases from V and 5 from J; bases not matched to a gene: 12. Per germline, CDR1 LNHDA and CDR2 SQIVND (reference sequence). The CDR3 spans 17 residues. CDR3 coding DNA: TGTGCCAGTAGTCTCTACCGGGACAGGGGGCGCGGGGAGACCCAGTACTTC. It is translated as CASSLYRDRGRGETQYF.

The rearrangement links TRBV29-1 to TRBJ2-5; no reliable D call. Between the trimmed V and J ends, which lost 3 bases and 2 bases, there was a span of 7 bases. This CDR3 is built from 12 residues. The germline V gene encodes CDR1 SQVTM and CDR2 ANQGSEA. CDR3 amino acids: CSVDPQQETQYF. As DNA, the CDR3 is TGCAGCGTTGACCCCCAACAAGAGACCCAGTACTTC.

The rearrangement joins TRBV11-2 to TRBJ2-5, with 10 bases matching TRBD2. With 2 bases clipped from V and 3 bases from J, the junction kept 12 bases outside the gene matches. Germline CDR1 and CDR2: SGHAT and FQNNGV. This CDR3 has 18 amino acids. DNA of the CDR3: TGTGCCAGCAGCTTAAGGGGCTTAGGGCTAGCGGGAGAAGAGACCCAGTACTTC. Protein: CASSLRGLGLAGEETQYF. Combining the CDR3 with reference TRBV11-2 and TRBJ2-5 gives the whole variable domain EAGVAQSPRYKIIEKRQSVAFWCNPISGHATLYWYQQILGQGPKLLIQFQNNGVVDDSQLPKDRFSAERLKGVDSTLKIQPAKLEDSAVYLCASSLRGLGLAGEETQYFGPGTRLLVL.

The CDR3 DNA sequence: TGCGCCAGCAGCTCCTGGACTAGCGGGGGTAGCAAAAACATTCAGTACTTC. This encodes CASSSWTSGGSKNIQYF. The rearrangement links TRBV5-1 to TRBJ2-4, with 13 bases matching TRBD2. This CDR3 comprises 17 residues. Germline V gene data show CDR1 as SGHRS and CDR2 as YFSETQ. Trimming removed 3 bases from V and 3 bases from J; junction bases left unmatched: 6.

This chain connects TRBV6-2 or TRBV6-3 to TRBJ2-3; the match to TRBD2 covers 12 bases. Germline lookup yields CDR1 MNHEY and CDR2 SVGEGT. This CDR3 comprises 19 residues. V shed 2 bases, J shed 5 bases, and the junction held 14 bases outside the gene matches. The chain's CDR3 is CASSYRPSGGVNFLDTQYF. CDR3 nucleotides: TGTGCCAGCAGTTACCGGCCTAGCGGGGGGGTGAATTTTTTAGATACGCAGTATTTT.